This TCR beta chain was obtained from a study of post-analysis software for immune sequencing data. Across the study: The disease courses spanned relapsing-remitting, secondary progressive and progressive-relapsing forms of multiple sclerosis.

This clonotype turned up a few times. Antigen: not known. Germline V gives CDR1 SGHTA, CDR2 FQGNSA. V trimming: 5 bases; J trimming: 3 bases; junction bases outside the gene matches: 7. CDR3 size: 15 residues. Unique molecular identifiers were carried by the TCR beta cDNA libraries. TCRdb re-derived calls from the PCR reads in MiXCR, one entry per CDR3 protein. Of 740,000 or so distinct CDR3 sequences in the sample, about 57% are singletons; the top ten hold approximately 4.3%. Study findings and constraints: TRBV5-6, TRBV5-1 and TRBV20-1 belonged to a set of roughly five TRBV segments that were more frequent in patients than controls. Among multiple sclerosis patients, normalized Chao1 diversity was significantly below that of controls.

Source material: blood. This sequence joins TRBV7-2 and TRBJ2-3, with TRBD1 identical over 8 bases. This clonotype originated in a girl between 10 and 17 years old with multiple sclerosis. DNA for the CDR3: TGTGCCAGCAGCCCCCGGACAGGGCCGACAGATACGCAGTATTTT. Translation gives CASSPRTGPTDTQYF.